This TCR beta chain came from a study of CD8 T cells in Susac syndrome. Matched for age and sex, the controls were healthy donors. Negative isolation yielded CD8+ and CD4+ T cells; FACS enriched TEMRA cells. Study conclusions and caveats: The study recognized that its TCR sequencing and HLA analysis covered a relatively small number of individuals.

Points on this clonotype: The antigen remains unidentified.

The V end was cut by 1 base, the J end by 1 base, with 7 bases between. CDR3 length equals 15 residues. Germline CDR1 and CDR2: KGHDR and SFDVKD. Reverse transcription used 0.5 to 1 ug RNA and random hexamers. TCR beta CDR3 was amplified by immunoSEQ covering 54 Vbeta and 13 Jbeta. A single record per CDR3 protein comes from TCRdb applying MiXCR to the immunoSEQ multiplex PCR reads. The sample records over 120,000 distinct CDR3 sequences, 94% being singletons. Sequenced: CD4+ T cells from PBMCs. The chain recombines TRBV24-1 with TRBJ2-1; D call uncertain. The clonotype originates from a human donor in good health. The CDR3 region has the DNA TGTGCCACCAGTGATTTTAGGGAATCCTACAATGAGCAGTTCTTC. The encoded protein is CATSDFRESYNEQFF.